Listed below are T cell receptor beta chains from one sample, sequenced in a study of control samples from healthy donors and cancer patients. Produced via immunoSEQ multiplex PCR; TCRdb's table is partial and in-frame only. The repertoire holds roughly 84,000 clones, with around 91% as singletons. Sequencing was carried out using blood. Source of these receptors: a man over 45 in good health. CDR3s include the opening cysteine and the closing phenylalanine or tryptophan. The order of the fields is V gene, J gene, CDR3 protein.

v_call: TRBV27; j_call: TRBJ1-1; cdr3_aa: CASSFSLGNTEAFF
v_call: TRBV11-3; j_call: TRBJ1-1; cdr3_aa: CASSSLTELMNTEAFF
v_call: TRBV6-6; j_call: TRBJ2-7; cdr3_aa: CASSLDGGGSYEQYF
v_call: TRBV6-1; j_call: TRBJ2-4; cdr3_aa: CASSEQLIAKNIQYF
v_call: TRBV2; j_call: TRBJ2-3; cdr3_aa: CASSWGSTDTQYF
v_call: TRBV7-2; j_call: TRBJ2-7; cdr3_aa: CASSTADRGHEQYF
v_call: TRBV19; j_call: TRBJ2-4; cdr3_aa: CASSIVPPRGNIQYF
v_call: TRBV9; j_call: TRBJ1-2; cdr3_aa: CASSAALGQGNYGYTF
v_call: TRBV18; j_call: TRBJ2-7; cdr3_aa: CASSPGTGGNEQYF
v_call: TRBV7-6; j_call: TRBJ2-7; cdr3_aa: CASSLVGYNERYF
v_call: TRBV3-1/TRBV3-2; j_call: TRBJ1-1; cdr3_aa: CASSPRINTEAFF
v_call: TRBV10-2; j_call: TRBJ2-1; cdr3_aa: CASSPVATYNEQFF
v_call: TRBV4-1; j_call: TRBJ1-4; cdr3_aa: CASSPLAGPFSREKLFF
v_call: TRBV6-2/TRBV6-3; j_call: TRBJ1-1; cdr3_aa: CASSYSRDRGLVPEAFF
v_call: TRBV27; j_call: TRBJ2-4; cdr3_aa: CASSSALAKNIQYF
v_call: TRBV4-1; j_call: TRBJ2-2; cdr3_aa: CASSPRTGELFF
v_call: TRBV30; j_call: TRBJ1-4; cdr3_aa: CAWSVSSEKLFF
v_call: TRBV4-3; j_call: TRBJ2-1; cdr3_aa: CASSQDPILLEQFF
v_call: TRBV6-5; j_call: TRBJ1-1; cdr3_aa: CASSPRTGNTEAFF
v_call: TRBV7-9; j_call: TRBJ1-1; cdr3_aa: CASSLVEVTEAFF
v_call: TRBV4-1; j_call: TRBJ2-7; cdr3_aa: CASSQKDRKQEEQYF
v_call: TRBV27; j_call: TRBJ2-1; cdr3_aa: CASSLQGPDNEQFF
v_call: TRBV29-1; j_call: TRBJ1-2; cdr3_aa: CSQRGADGYTF
v_call: TRBV20-1; j_call: TRBJ2-3; cdr3_aa: CSEGFEGAQYF
v_call: TRBV19; j_call: TRBJ1-6; cdr3_aa: CASSIGRSNSPLHF
v_call: TRBV5-1; j_call: TRBJ1-6; cdr3_aa: CASSPSDSKNSPLHF
v_call: TRBV15; j_call: TRBJ2-7; cdr3_aa: CATSRRRTYEQYF
v_call: TRBV7-9; j_call: TRBJ2-6; cdr3_aa: CASSLGTGVSGANVLTF
v_call: TRBV10-1; j_call: TRBJ1-1; cdr3_aa: CASSAGQGPEAFF
v_call: TRBV7-6; j_call: TRBJ2-7; cdr3_aa: CASRSTFGAYEQYF
v_call: TRBV11-2; j_call: TRBJ2-3; cdr3_aa: CASRSLTSGGPRDTQYF
v_call: TRBV6-5; j_call: TRBJ2-1; cdr3_aa: CASGLPGRWEQFF
v_call: TRBV19; j_call: TRBJ1-4; cdr3_aa: CASSITGTGLEKLFF
v_call: TRBV6-5; j_call: TRBJ1-2; cdr3_aa: CARRKGGGYGYTF
v_call: TRBV27; j_call: TRBJ2-7; cdr3_aa: CASTPGSTLGEQYF
v_call: TRBV5-1; j_call: TRBJ2-3; cdr3_aa: CASSGGLNWGDTQYF
v_call: TRBV3-1/TRBV3-2; j_call: TRBJ2-2; cdr3_aa: CASSQGLRNTGELFF
v_call: TRBV27; j_call: TRBJ1-5; cdr3_aa: CATGAGTYSNQPQHF
v_call: TRBV2; j_call: TRBJ1-5; cdr3_aa: CASSSTGGRNQPQHF
v_call: TRBV12-3/TRBV12-4; j_call: TRBJ1-1; cdr3_aa: CASSRRNTEAFF
v_call: TRBV5-4; j_call: TRBJ1-3; cdr3_aa: CASSGWNRNTIYF
v_call: TRBV30; j_call: TRBJ2-7; cdr3_aa: CAWSKLWTYEQYF
v_call: TRBV5-1; j_call: TRBJ2-3; cdr3_aa: CASSLDGSARTDTQYF
v_call: TRBV7-9; j_call: TRBJ1-6; cdr3_aa: CASSTGRTEDNSPLHF
v_call: TRBV7-6; j_call: TRBJ1-4; cdr3_aa: CASSLDRNEKLFF
v_call: TRBV19; j_call: TRBJ1-5; cdr3_aa: CASSPTGGKQPQHF
v_call: TRBV6-6; j_call: TRBJ2-7; cdr3_aa: CASTPRGGEQYF
v_call: TRBV13; j_call: TRBJ1-5; cdr3_aa: CASSKGQGAQPQHF
v_call: TRBV19; j_call: TRBJ2-3; cdr3_aa: CASSGGLTPGGTDTQYF
v_call: TRBV6-5; j_call: TRBJ1-3; cdr3_aa: CASQGVGAGNTIYF
v_call: TRBV5-4; j_call: TRBJ1-4; cdr3_aa: CASSLVPVEKLFF
v_call: TRBV7-9; j_call: TRBJ1-5; cdr3_aa: CASSASGWGIGDNQPQHF
v_call: TRBV21-1; j_call: TRBJ1-3; cdr3_aa: CASSPLRQGSSSGNTIYF
v_call: TRBV2; j_call: TRBJ1-1; cdr3_aa: CASSESEGAVTEAFF
v_call: TRBV6-1; j_call: TRBJ1-1; cdr3_aa: CASSELTGVEAFF
v_call: TRBV6-5; j_call: TRBJ2-5; cdr3_aa: CASSSSSHQETQYF
v_call: TRBV27; j_call: TRBJ2-3; cdr3_aa: CASSTLAGVTDTQYF
v_call: TRBV5-8; j_call: TRBJ2-5; cdr3_aa: CASSLGHLGGETQYF
v_call: TRBV7-9; j_call: TRBJ1-1; cdr3_aa: CASSPPRGQGGNTEAFF
v_call: TRBV11-2; j_call: TRBJ1-4; cdr3_aa: CASSHRGHSEKLFF